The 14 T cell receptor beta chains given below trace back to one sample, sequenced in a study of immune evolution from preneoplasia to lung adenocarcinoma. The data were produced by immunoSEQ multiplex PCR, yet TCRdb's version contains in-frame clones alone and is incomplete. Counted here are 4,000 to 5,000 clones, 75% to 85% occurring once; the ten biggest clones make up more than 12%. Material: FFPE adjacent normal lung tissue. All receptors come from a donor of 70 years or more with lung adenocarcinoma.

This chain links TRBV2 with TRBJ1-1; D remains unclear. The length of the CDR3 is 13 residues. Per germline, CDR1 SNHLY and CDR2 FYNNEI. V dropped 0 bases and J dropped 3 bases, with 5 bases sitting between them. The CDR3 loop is CASSEAGDTEAFF. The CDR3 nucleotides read TGTGCCAGCAGTGAAGCGGGAGACACTGAAGCTTTCTTT.

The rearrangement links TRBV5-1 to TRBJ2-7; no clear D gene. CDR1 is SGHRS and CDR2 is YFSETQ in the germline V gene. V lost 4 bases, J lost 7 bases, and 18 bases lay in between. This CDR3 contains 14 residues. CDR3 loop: CASSLVPFPREQYF. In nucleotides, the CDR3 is TGCGCCAGCAGCCTCGTACCCTTCCCCAGGGAGCAGTACTTC.

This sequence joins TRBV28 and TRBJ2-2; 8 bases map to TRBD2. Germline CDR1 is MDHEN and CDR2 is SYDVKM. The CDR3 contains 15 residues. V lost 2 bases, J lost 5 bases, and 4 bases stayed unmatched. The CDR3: CASSLPRGGTGELFF. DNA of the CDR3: TGTGCCAGCAGTTTACCACGGGGGGGGACCGGGGAGCTGTTTTTT. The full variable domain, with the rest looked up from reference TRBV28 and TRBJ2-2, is DVKVTQSSRYLVKRTGEKVFLECVQDMDHENMFWYRQDPGLGLRLIYFSYDVKMKEKGDIPEGYSVSREKKERFSLILESASTNQTSMYLCASSLPRGGTGELFFGEGSRLTVL.

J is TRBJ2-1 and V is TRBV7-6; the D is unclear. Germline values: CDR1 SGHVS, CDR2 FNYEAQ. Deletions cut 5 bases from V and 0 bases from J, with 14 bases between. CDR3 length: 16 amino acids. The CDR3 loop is CASSIQAGSSYNEQFF. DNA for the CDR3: TGTGCCAGCAGCATCCAAGCCGGAAGCTCCTACAATGAGCAGTTCTTC.

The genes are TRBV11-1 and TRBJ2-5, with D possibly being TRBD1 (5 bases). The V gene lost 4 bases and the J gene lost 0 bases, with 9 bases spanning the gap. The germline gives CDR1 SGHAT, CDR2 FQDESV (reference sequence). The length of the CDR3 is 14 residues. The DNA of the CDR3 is TGTGCCAGCAGCTCGGACACGTACCAAGAGACCCAGTACTTC. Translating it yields CASSSDTYQETQYF. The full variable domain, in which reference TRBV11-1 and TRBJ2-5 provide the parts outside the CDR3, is EAEVAQSPRYKITEKSQAVAFWCDPISGHATLYWYRQILGQGPELLVQFQDESVVDDSQLPKDRFSAERLKGVDSTLKIQPAELGDSAMYLCASSSDTYQETQYFGPGTRLLVL.

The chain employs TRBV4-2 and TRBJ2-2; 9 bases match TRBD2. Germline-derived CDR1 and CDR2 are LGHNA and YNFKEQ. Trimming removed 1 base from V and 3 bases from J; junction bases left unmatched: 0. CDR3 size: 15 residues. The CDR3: CASSQGTSDTGELFF. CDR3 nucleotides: TGTGCCAGCAGCCAAGGGACTAGCGACACCGGGGAGCTGTTTTTT.

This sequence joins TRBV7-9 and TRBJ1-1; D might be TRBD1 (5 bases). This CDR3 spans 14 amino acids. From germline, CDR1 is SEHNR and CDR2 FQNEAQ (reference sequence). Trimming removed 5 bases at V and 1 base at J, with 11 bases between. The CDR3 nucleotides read TGTGCCAGCAGCATCCAGGGTAGGAACACTGAAGCTTTCTTT. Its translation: CASSIQGRNTEAFF.

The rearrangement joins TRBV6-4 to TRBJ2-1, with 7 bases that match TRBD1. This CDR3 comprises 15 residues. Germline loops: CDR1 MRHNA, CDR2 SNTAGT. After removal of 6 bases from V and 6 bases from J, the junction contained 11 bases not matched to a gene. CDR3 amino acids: CASSQGDGGGNEQFF. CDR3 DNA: TGTGCCAGCAGCCAGGGGGACGGAGGAGGCAATGAGCAGTTCTTC.

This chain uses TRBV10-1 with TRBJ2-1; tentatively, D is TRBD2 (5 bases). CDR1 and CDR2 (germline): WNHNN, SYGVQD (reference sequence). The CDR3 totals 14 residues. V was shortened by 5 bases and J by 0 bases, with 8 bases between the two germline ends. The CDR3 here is CASSREASYNEQFF. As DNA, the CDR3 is TGCGCCAGCAGTCGGGAAGCCTCCTACAATGAGCAGTTCTTC.

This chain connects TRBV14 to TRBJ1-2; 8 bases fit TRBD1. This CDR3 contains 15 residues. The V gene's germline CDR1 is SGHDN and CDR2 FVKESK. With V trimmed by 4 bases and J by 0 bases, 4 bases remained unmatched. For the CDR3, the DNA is TGTGCCAGCAGCCGGGACAGGAACGCTAACTATGGCTACACCTTC. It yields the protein CASSRDRNANYGYTF.

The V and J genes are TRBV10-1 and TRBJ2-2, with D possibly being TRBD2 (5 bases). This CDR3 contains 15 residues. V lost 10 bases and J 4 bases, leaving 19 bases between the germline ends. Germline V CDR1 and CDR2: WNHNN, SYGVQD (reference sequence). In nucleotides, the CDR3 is TGCGCCACCAGGAATGGGAAGGGAGTCACCGGGGAGCTGTTTTTT. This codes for CATRNGKGVTGELFF.

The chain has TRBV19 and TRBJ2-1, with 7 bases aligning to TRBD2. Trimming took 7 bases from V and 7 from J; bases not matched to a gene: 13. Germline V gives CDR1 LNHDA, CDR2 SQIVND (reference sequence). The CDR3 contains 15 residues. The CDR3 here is CASTAGTAGGNEQFF. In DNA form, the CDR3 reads TGTGCCAGTACGGCGGGGACTGCCGGGGGGAATGAGCAGTTCTTC.

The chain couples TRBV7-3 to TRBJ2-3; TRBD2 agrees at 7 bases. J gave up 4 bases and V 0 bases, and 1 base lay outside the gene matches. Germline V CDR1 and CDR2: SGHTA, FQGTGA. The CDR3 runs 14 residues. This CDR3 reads CASSLTGGADTQYF. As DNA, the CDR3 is TGTGCCAGCAGCTTAACGGGGGGGGCAGATACGCAGTATTTT.

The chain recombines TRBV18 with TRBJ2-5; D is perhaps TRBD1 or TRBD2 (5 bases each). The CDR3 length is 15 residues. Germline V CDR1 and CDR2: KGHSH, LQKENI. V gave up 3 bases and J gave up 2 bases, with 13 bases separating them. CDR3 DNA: TGTGCCAGCTCACCCGGGGCCGTGGGTCAAGAGACCCAGTACTTC. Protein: CASSPGAVGQETQYF. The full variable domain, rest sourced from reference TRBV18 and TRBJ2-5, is NAGVMQNPRHLVRRRGQEARLRCSPMKGHSHVYWYRQLPEEGLKFMVYLQKENIIDESGMPKERFSAEFPKEGPSILRIQQVVRGDSAAYFCASSPGAVGQETQYFGPGTRLLVL.